This TCR beta chain was retrieved from a study of cytomegalovirus exposure and HLA in healthy donors. Study as a whole: According to later analysis, the same platform produced the 120 or so validation and several hundred first-cohort repertoires.

TCRdb's table, derived via immunoSEQ multiplex PCR, lists solely in-frame clones and lacks some. The table lists over 60,000 clones, around 96% of them singletons. With regard to this clone: What it binds is unknown.

The study's findings and limits: The authors confirmed in vitro that a few CMV-associated chains were specific for CMV antigens.

The source is a man aged 18 to 30 in good health and CMV-seronegative. The sequenced sample consisted of PBMCs.

The CDR3 nucleotides read TGTGCCAGCAGAGACAGGCCAAACACTGAAGCTTTCTTT. It encodes CASRDRPNTEAFF. The chain employs TRBV6-5 and TRBJ1-1; tentative D call: TRBD1 (6 bases). Trimming took off 6 bases at V and 2 bases at J, with 10 bases between the two ends. The CDR3 spans 13 residues. CDR1 and CDR2 (germline): MNHEY, SVGAGI.